This T cell receptor (beta chain) was observed in a study of blood T cell repertoires in COVID-19. The V gene end was trimmed by 10 bases and the J gene end by 4 bases; junction bases not matched to a gene: 8. Germline V gene sequence: CDR1 SEHNR, CDR2 FQNEAQ (reference sequence). The CDR3 spans 13 residues. The method was immunoSEQ multiplex PCR; TCRdb's version includes in-frame clones alone and lacks a portion of them. The sample consists of under 150,000 clones, 75% to 90% of them appearing once. This clone was recorded only once. The sample comprised PBMCs or T cells enriched from blood (not recorded which). The clonotype originates from a man aged 50 to 59 in a cohort exposed to, infected with or recovered from COVID-19 (not recorded which). The chain joins TRBV7-9 to TRBJ1-2, with 8 bases that match TRBD1. The CDR3 DNA reads as TGTGCCATTCCGGACAGGGAAGCCTATGGCTACACCTTC. It yields the protein CAIPDREAYGYTF.